The 13 T cell receptor beta chains below were found in one sample sequenced in a study of blood T cell repertoires in COVID-19. Produced via immunoSEQ multiplex PCR; TCRdb's table is partial and in-frame only. This table holds approximately 250,000 clones, over 75% found once. Material for sequencing was peripheral blood. The receptors were gathered from a human donor in a cohort sampled during active COVID-19.

This chain links TRBV7-8 with TRBJ2-3, with 10 bases fitting TRBD2. V lost 1 base to trimming and J lost 1 base; unmatched junction nucleotides: 2. The CDR3 is 16 residues long. The germline CDR1 and CDR2 sequences are SGHVS and FQNEAQ. The CDR3 here is CASSLGTSGGTDTQYF. CDR3 coding DNA: TGTGCCAGCAGCTTAGGAACTAGCGGGGGCACAGATACGCAGTATTTT.

The chain is built from TRBV2 and TRBJ1-2; 10 positions match TRBD1. Losses at the gene ends were 6 bases for V and 8 bases for J; bases not matched to a gene: 9. Germline V gene data show CDR1 as SNHLY and CDR2 as FYNNEI. This CDR3 region has 14 residues. In nucleotides, the CDR3 is TGTGCCAGCAGGCCGGGACAGGGGCTCGCAGGCTACACCTTC. This gives the protein CASRPGQGLAGYTF.

V usage is TRBV5-5 and J usage is TRBJ2-3; 11 positions match TRBD2. J was trimmed by 1 base and V by 0 bases; bases with no gene match: 1. CDR1 and CDR2 (germline): SGHKS, YYEKEE (reference sequence). The CDR3 covers 16 residues. Here the CDR3 reads CASSLELAGGTDTQYF. The CDR3 DNA reads as TGTGCCAGCAGCTTGGAACTAGCGGGGGGCACAGATACGCAGTATTTT.

The V call is TRBV5-3, the J call TRBJ2-1; TRBD2 matches 9 bases. TRBV5-3 has ORF status, its function being uncertain. The CDR3 sequence is 15 residues long. Germline trimming cut 3 bases from V and 3 bases from J; bases unmatched to any gene: 4. The CDR3 region is CARSSQTSGYNEQFF. CDR3 DNA sequence: TGTGCCAGAAGCTCCCAGACTAGCGGCTACAATGAGCAGTTCTTC.

The rearrangement uses TRBV6-5 and TRBJ1-1, with a possible D match to TRBD1 (5 bases). CDR1 is MNHEY, CDR2 SVGAGI, per germline. V was trimmed by 0 bases and J by 5 bases, leaving 13 bases between them. CDR3 length: 15 amino acids. The DNA for the CDR3 is TGTGCCAGCAGTTACTCGGTCAGGGTAGAAACTGAAGCTTTCTTT. This sequence encodes CASSYSVRVETEAFF.

This chain joins TRBV7-9 and TRBJ1-3; no clear D. The germline CDR1 and CDR2 sequences are SEHNR and FQNEAQ (reference sequence). This CDR3 contains 14 residues. V lost 2 bases and J 0 bases, leaving 5 bases between the germline ends. As DNA, the CDR3 is TGTGCCAGCAGCTTATGGAGCTCTGGAAACACCATATATTTT. Translating gives CASSLWSSGNTIYF.

CDR3 nucleotide sequence: TGTGCCAGCAGTTACTCGTCCGTGGGGGGTCGGGAGACCCAGTACTTC. It specifies CASSYSSVGGRETQYF. V usage is TRBV6-2 or TRBV6-3 and J usage is TRBJ2-5; maybe TRBD2 (6 bases). V was shortened by 0 bases and J by 5 bases, with 16 bases between the two germline ends. The CDR3 extends over 16 amino acids. Germline lookup yields CDR1 MNHEY and CDR2 SVGEGT.

V is TRBV6-5 and J is TRBJ1-2; D is possibly TRBD1 (6 bases). The CDR3 sequence is 13 residues long. Germline CDR1 MNHEY, CDR2 SVGAGI. Trimming removed 6 bases from V and 0 bases from J, with 8 bases in between. Here the CDR3 reads CASRRQANYGYTF. CDR3 sequence (DNA): TGTGCCAGCAGGCGACAGGCTAACTATGGCTACACCTTC.

The rearrangement uses TRBV19 and TRBJ2-5, with 12 bases that match TRBD2. The CDR3 totals 17 residues. Unmatched junction bases numbered 9, after V lost 3 bases and J lost 4 bases. Per the germline V gene, CDR1 is LNHDA and CDR2 is SQIVND (reference sequence). The CDR3 DNA is TGTGCCAGTAGTATTGGCCTAGCGGGAGGGCCCTTAGAGACCCAGTACTTC. Its translation is CASSIGLAGGPLETQYF.

The chain is built from TRBV7-2 and TRBJ2-7; the match to TRBD2 covers 8 bases. The germline V gene encodes CDR1 SGHTA and CDR2 FQGNSA. This CDR3 spans 16 amino acids. The V and J ends lost 1 base and 0 bases, in that order; junction bases with no gene match: 5. The CDR3 sequence: CASSLESGTSSYEQYF. Here the CDR3 DNA reads TGTGCCAGCAGCTTAGAAAGCGGGACTAGCTCCTACGAGCAGTACTTC.

The chain links TRBV5-5 to TRBJ1-6; D not resolved. The CDR3 extends over 16 amino acids. Per the germline V gene, CDR1 is SGHKS and CDR2 is YYEKEE (reference sequence). V was clipped by 1 base and J by 5 bases, with 13 bases between them. The DNA for the CDR3 is TGTGCCAGCAGCTTGTTGGCAGATCCAAATAATTCACCCCTCCACTTT. Translated, it gives CASSLLADPNNSPLHF.

The chain carries TRBV5-6 and TRBJ2-3; 8 nucleotides align to TRBD2. The CDR3 extends over 16 amino acids. V lost 2 bases, J lost 4 bases, and 9 bases stayed unmatched. CDR1 and CDR2 from the germline V gene are SGHDT and YYEEEE. CDR3 region: CASSFFVAGMADTQYF. The CDR3 region has the DNA TGTGCCAGCAGCTTTTTCGTAGCGGGAATGGCAGATACGCAGTATTTT.

The rearrangement joins TRBV6-5 to TRBJ2-7; TRBD1 might be the D (6 bases). Trimming took 7 bases from V and 2 from J, leaving 15 bases between them. The CDR3 covers 14 residues. Germline-derived CDR1 and CDR2 are MNHEY and SVGAGI. In nucleotides, the CDR3 is TGTGCCAGCACATGGGGCAGGGGAACCTACGAGCAGTACTTC. Its protein product is CASTWGRGTYEQYF.